What follows describes a single TCR beta chain. This clone was picked up one time. Which antigen it targets is not known. Per-base qualities were not stored, and no clone one base away is much larger. Healthy HIV-negative adults with no recently reported acute infections or vaccinations were included as donors. Only Caucasian adults living in Nashville, Tennessee, USA were represented among the donors. CD8 memory samples were composed of magnetically selected CD45RO+ cells combined with CCR7-negative CD45RA+ effector memory (TemRA) cells. Blood was obtained by leukapheresis, after which PBMCs were separated by Ficoll-Histopaque density gradient centrifugation and cryopreserved in liquid nitrogen vapor phase. Analytical flow cytometry was used to check the purity and quantity of each magnetically sorted T cell population. From each sorted fraction, genomic DNA was isolated and quantified by UV absorbance on a Nanodrop 2000c.

For CDR1 and CDR2, the germline V gene lists SGHTA and FQGTGA. Trimming at the junction amounts to 4 bases on V and 5 bases on J, and the germline ends lie 12 bases apart. The CDR3, cysteine through phenylalanine, is 13 amino acids long. The sequence is cut down to CDR3 DNA, 39 bases in frame from base 1. The data stem from a study of shared clonotypes between healthy human individuals (dated by TCRdb to between 2020 and 2021). Regarding the research as a whole: A few men and a couple of women, aged 18 to 49 years, made up the cohort. Per donor, three plates each were used for CD4 naive and CD4 memory, two for CD8 naive, and one for CD8 memory. To increase sequencing depth and limit assay-specific biases, TCR repertoire library preparation and sequencing were carried out by different laboratories using diverse techniques. Between about 0.94 and 8.9 billion PBMCs per donor were obtained by leukapheresis. The study deeply sequenced blood TCR repertoires of about 5 healthy adults to estimate repertoire size and the extent of clonotype sharing between individuals. Overall study outcomes, separate from this receptor: Incomplete sequencing was indicated by rarefaction of sorted-subset datasets, despite the large sequencing depth. Compared with non-shared clonotypes, clonotypes shared by all four sorted-subset donors had higher generation probabilities. Larger estimated clonotype richness was generally found for naive subsets than for memory subsets. Pairwise subsampling indicated that sequencing depth was expected to affect the degree of clonotype sharing among donors. Sampling was limited to blood, and TCR repertoires in tissue likely differ from TCR repertoires in blood. Because the study included only a small number of donors, the genetic and exposure-history diversity represented was limited. When several donors were compared, the shared fraction of clonotypes was 5% to 6.5% for naive CD4, roughly 3.4% for naive CD8, 2.3% for memory CD4, and roughly 0.4% for memory CD8.

Using the deep immunoSEQ assay, TCR CDR3 regions were amplified from genomic DNA by multiplex PCR. Extracted genomic DNA from each cell subset was distributed evenly across all wells of several immunoSEQ 96-well plates, and each plate was treated as a replicate. For sorted subsets, approximately 210 ng genomic DNA, equal to 25,000 to 35,000 T cell genomes, was loaded into each replicate PCR. Purified libraries were measured with a Qubit 3.0 fluorometer, size-checked on a Bioanalyzer 2100, and measured again with the KAPA Library Quantification kit. Every immunoSEQ 96-well plate was sequenced on a dedicated single-read 150-cycle Illumina NextSeq 550 flow cell. The paper's processing steps were these. Because the immunoSEQ output held only junctional sequences and lacked quality scores, the filtering could not match the filtering applied to full-length reads. Sequences were annotated with PyIR, a Python wrapper for IgBLAST v1.9, using IMGT germline references to assign V/J genes and CDR3. Any read was removed if the V/J assignment was weak (E-value above 1e-6), the CDR3 was missing, or the read contained stop codons, out-of-frame junctions, or ambiguous translated residues. V3J clonotypes were defined as sequences sharing an identical inferred V gene, J gene, and CDR3 amino acid sequence. Percentage overlap between repertoires was calculated by dividing the number of shared unique clonotypes by the size of the smaller repertoire. Richness of each repertoire was evaluated using RTK rarefaction, the Chao1 estimator, and Recon v2.1 estimates of unobserved clonotypes. Generation probabilities for all TCRbeta clonotypes obtained by the gDNA method from a few donors were computed using OLGA. In its TCRdb copy, this immuneACCESS table keeps in-frame sequences only and misses some clones. Where compared with another copy, unresolved V genes explain less than half of these, and the others have no known cause. The V and J calls and clone size were taken over from that table, and D and trimming were inferred from the DNA. This sample gives about 380,000 clones in total; 96% of them show up just once. In total, the top ten clones hold about 0.32% of the sample.

This TCR was recovered from a man in his thirties or forties in good health. The V and J genes are TRBV7-3 and TRBJ2-7, with the D gene not confidently named. Sequencing was done on a sample of memory CD8+ T cells sorted from blood. The sample's cell subset or site, from its label and the paper: CD45RO+ cells pooled with CCR7-negative TemRA cells. CDR3 reads: CASSSLPLDEQYF. Here is the DNA: TGTGCCAGCAGCTCGCTACCCCTGGACGAGCAGTACTTC.